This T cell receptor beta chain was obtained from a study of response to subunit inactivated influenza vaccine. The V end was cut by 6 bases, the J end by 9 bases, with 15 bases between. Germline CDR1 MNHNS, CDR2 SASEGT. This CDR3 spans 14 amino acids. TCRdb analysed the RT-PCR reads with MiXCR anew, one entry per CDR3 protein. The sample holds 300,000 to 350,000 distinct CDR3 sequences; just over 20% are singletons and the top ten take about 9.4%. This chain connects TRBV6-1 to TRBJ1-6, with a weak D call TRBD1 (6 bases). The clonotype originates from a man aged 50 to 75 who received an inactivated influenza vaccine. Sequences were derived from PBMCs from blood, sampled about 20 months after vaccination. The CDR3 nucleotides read TGTGCCAGCAGACTACAGGGTCGGGTTTCACCCCTCCACTTT. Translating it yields CASRLQGRVSPLHF.